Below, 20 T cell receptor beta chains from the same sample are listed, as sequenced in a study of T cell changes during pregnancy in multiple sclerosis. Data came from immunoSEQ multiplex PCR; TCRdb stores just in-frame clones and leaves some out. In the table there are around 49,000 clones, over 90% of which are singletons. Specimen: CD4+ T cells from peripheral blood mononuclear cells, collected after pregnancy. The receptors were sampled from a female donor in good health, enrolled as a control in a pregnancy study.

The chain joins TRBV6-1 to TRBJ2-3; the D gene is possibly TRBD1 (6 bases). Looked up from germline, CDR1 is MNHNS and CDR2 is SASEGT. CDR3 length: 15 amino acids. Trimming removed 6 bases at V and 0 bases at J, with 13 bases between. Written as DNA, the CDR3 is TGTGCCAGCAGGGGACAAAAAGAGAGCACAGATACGCAGTATTTT. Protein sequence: CASRGQKESTDTQYF.

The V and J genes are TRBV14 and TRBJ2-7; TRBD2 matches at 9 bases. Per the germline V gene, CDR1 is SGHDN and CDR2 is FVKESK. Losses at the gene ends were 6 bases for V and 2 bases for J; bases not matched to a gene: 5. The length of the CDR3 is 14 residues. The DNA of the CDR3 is TGTGCCAGCAGTGCTAGCGGGGAGACCTACGAGCAGTACTTC. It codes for CASSASGETYEQYF. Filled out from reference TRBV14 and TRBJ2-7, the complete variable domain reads EAGVTQFPSHSVIEKGQTVTLRCDPISGHDNLYWYRRVMGKEIKFLLHFVKESKQDESGMPNNRFLAERTGGTYSTLKVQPAELEDSGVYFCASSASGETYEQYFGPGTRLTVT.

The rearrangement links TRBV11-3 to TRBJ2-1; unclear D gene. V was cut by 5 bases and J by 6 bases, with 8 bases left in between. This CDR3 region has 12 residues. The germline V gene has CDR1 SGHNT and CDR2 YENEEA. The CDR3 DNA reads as TGTGCCAGCAGCCGCGCGAGCAATGAGCAGTTCTTC. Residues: CASSRASNEQFF.

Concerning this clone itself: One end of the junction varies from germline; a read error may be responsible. The CDR3 region is CASSYGPPTGPGSVVF. DNA of the CDR3: TGTGCCAGCAGTTACGGACCCCCGACAGGGCCCGGATCGGTGGTATTT. The chain combines TRBV6-5 with TRBJ1-5; 7 bases map to TRBD1. The CDR3 sequence is 16 residues long. Germline V lookup: CDR1 MNHEY, CDR2 SVGAGI.

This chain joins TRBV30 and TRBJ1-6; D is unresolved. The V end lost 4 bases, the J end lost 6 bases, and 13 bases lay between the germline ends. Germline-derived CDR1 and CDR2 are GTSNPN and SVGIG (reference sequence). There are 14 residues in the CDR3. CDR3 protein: CAWKERVLNSPLHF. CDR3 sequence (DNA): TGTGCCTGGAAGGAGAGGGTCCTTAATTCACCCCTCCACTTT.

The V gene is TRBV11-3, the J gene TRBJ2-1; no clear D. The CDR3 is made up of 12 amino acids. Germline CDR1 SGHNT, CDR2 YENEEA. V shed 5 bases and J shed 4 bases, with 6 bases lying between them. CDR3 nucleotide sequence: TGTGCCAGCAGCCAAACTTACAATGAGCAGTTCTTC. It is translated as CASSQTYNEQFF.

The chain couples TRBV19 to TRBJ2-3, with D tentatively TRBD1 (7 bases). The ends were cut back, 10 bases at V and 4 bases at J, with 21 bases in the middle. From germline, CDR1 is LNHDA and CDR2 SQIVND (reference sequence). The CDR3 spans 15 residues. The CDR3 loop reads CATEEGARGADTQYF. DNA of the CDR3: TGTGCCACCGAGGAGGGGGCGAGGGGCGCAGATACGCAGTATTTT.

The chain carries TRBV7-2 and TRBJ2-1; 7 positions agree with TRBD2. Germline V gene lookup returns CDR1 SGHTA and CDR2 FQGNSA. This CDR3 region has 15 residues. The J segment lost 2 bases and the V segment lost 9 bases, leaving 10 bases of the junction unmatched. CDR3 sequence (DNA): TGTGCCAGTCGAGTCCGCGGGAGCACCTACAATGAGCAGTTCTTC. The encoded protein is CASRVRGSTYNEQFF.

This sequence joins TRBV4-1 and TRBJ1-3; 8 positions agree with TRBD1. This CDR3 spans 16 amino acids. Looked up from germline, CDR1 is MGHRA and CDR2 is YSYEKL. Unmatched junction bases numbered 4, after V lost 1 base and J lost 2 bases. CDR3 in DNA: TGCGCCAGCAGCCAAGTCGGCAGGGGGCCTGGAAACACCATATATTTT. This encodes CASSQVGRGPGNTIYF.

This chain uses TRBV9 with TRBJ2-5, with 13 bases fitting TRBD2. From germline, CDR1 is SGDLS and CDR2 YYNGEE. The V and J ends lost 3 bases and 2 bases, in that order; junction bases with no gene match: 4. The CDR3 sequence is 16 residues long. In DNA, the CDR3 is TGTGCCAGCAGCGCCGGGACTAGCGGGGTACAAGAGACCCAGTACTTC. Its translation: CASSAGTSGVQETQYF.

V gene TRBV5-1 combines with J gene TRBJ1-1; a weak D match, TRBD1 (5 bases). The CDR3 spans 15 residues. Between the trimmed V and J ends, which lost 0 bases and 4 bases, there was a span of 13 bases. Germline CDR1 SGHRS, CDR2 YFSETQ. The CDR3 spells CASSLAGRSGTEAFF. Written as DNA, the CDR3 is TGCGCCAGCAGCTTGGCAGGGAGGAGTGGCACTGAAGCTTTCTTT.

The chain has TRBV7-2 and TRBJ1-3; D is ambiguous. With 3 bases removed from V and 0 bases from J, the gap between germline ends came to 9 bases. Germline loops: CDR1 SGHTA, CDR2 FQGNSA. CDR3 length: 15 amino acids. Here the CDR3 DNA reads TGTGCCAGCAGCTTCGGGTCCCTCTCTGGAAACACCATATATTTT. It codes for CASSFGSLSGNTIYF. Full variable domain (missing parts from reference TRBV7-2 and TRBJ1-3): GAGVSQSPSNKVTEKGKDVELRCDPISGHTALYWYRQSLGQGLEFLIYFQGNSAPDKSGLPSDRFSAERTGGSVSTLTIQRTQQEDSAVYLCASSFGSLSGNTIYFGEGSWLTVV.

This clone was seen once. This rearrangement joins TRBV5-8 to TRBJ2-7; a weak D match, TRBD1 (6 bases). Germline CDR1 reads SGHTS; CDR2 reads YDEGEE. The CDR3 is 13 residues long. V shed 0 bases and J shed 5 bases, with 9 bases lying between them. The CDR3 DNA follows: TGTGCCAGCAGCTTGGGCTACAGGGACGAGCAGTACTTC. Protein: CASSLGYRDEQYF.

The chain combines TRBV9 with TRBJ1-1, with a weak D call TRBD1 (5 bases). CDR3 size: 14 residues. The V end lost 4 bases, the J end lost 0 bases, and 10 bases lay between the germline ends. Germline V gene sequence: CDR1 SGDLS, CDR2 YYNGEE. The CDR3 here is CASSPDRLNTEAFF. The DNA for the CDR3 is TGTGCCAGCAGCCCCGACAGACTGAACACTGAAGCTTTCTTT.

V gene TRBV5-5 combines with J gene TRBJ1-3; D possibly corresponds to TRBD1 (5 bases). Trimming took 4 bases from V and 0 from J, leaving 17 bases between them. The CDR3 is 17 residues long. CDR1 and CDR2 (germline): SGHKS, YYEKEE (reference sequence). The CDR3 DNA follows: TGTGCCAGCAGCCTCGAGACCGGGACTGCCTCTGGAAACACCATATATTTT. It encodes CASSLETGTASGNTIYF. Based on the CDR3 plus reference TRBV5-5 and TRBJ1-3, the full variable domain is DAGVTQSPTHLIKTRGQQVTLRCSPISGHKSVSWYQQVLGQGPQFIFQYYEKEERGRGNFPDRFSARQFPNYSSELNVNALLLGDSALYLCASSLETGTASGNTIYFGEGSWLTVV.

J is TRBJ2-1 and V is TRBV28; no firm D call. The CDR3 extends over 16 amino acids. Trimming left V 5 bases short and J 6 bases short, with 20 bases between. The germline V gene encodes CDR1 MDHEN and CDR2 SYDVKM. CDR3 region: CASSPITPASSNEQFF. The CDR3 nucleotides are TGTGCCAGCAGTCCAATCACCCCGGCTAGTAGCAATGAGCAGTTCTTC.

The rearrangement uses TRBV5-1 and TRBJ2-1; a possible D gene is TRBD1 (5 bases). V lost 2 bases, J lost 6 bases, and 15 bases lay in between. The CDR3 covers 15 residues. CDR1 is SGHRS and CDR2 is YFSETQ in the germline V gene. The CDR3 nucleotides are TGCGCCAGCAGCTTTAGTACAGGATCCCCCAATGAGCAGTTCTTC. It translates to CASSFSTGSPNEQFF.

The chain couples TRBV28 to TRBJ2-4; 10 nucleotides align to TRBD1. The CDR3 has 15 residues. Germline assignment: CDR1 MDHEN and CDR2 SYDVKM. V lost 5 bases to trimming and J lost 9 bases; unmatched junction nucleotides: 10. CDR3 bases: TGTGCCAGCAGTACAGGACAGGGGGACCCAAGCATTCAGTACTTC. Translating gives CASSTGQGDPSIQYF. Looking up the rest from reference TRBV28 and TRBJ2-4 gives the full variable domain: DVKVTQSSRYLVKRTGEKVFLECVQDMDHENMFWYRQDPGLGLRLIYFSYDVKMKEKGDIPEGYSVSREKKERFSLILESASTNQTSMYLCASSTGQGDPSIQYFGAGTRLSVL.

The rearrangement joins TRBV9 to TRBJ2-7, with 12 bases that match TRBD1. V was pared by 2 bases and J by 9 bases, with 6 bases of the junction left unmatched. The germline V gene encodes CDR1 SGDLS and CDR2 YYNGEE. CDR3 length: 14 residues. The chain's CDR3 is CASSVGQGAYWQYF. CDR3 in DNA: TGTGCCAGCAGCGTGGGACAGGGGGCGTATTGGCAGTACTTC.

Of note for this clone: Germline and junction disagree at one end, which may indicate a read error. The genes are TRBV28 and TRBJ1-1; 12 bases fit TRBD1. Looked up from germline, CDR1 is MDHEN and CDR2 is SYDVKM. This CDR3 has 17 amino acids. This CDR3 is CASSQWGTGGLGAATGF. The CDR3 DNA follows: TGTGCCAGCAGTCAATGGGGGACAGGGGGCCTGGGGGCCGCGACCGGATTT.